A single sample is the source of the 23 T cell receptor beta chains below, sequenced in a study of blood T cells in healthy people across ages. Primers used in a second PCR of about 6 to 11 cycles were a sample-barcoded 5' primer and a J-beta primer mix. TCRdb recomputed calls from the 5' RACE reads with MiXCR, one row per CDR3 protein. The table has 600,000 to 900,000 distinct CDR3 sequences, under 30% seen once. In addition, the sample was reused for a study of T cells of mothers and their children.

What was sequenced was blood. All receptors come from a boy aged 5-17 years in good health.

This clonotype was detected only a few times. The rearrangement joins TRBV2 to TRBJ2-2, with 9 bases lining up with TRBD2. The J segment lost 6 bases and the V segment lost 5 bases, leaving 7 bases of the junction unmatched. The CDR3 is made up of 15 amino acids. CDR1 is SNHLY, CDR2 FYNNEI, per germline. CDR3 region: CASSPTSGVPGELFF. The CDR3 DNA sequence: TGTGCCAGCAGTCCGACTAGCGGTGTTCCCGGGGAGCTGTTTTTT. Variable domain in full (rest from reference TRBV2 and TRBJ2-2): EPEVTQTPSHQVTQMGQEVILRCVPISNHLYFYWYRQILGQKVEFLVSFYNNEISEKSEIFDDQFSVERPDGSNFTLKIRSTKLEDSAMYFCASSPTSGVPGELFFGEGSRLTVL.

V gene TRBV12-3 or TRBV12-4 combines with J gene TRBJ2-5; D is perhaps TRBD2 (6 bases). The CDR3 contains 16 residues. V lost 6 bases, J lost 5 bases, and 22 bases lay in between. The CDR3 region has the DNA TGTGCCAGCAGCCCTCCGGGGAGGAGGGAAGGGGAGACCCAGTACTTC. Translating it yields CASSPPGRREGETQYF.

The chain uses TRBV4-2 and TRBJ1-2; possible D gene TRBD1, 6 bases. Germline assignment: CDR1 LGHNA and CDR2 YNFKEQ. V was shortened by 4 bases and J by 8 bases, with 14 bases between the two germline ends. The CDR3 covers 13 residues. In DNA, the CDR3 is TGTGCCAGCAGCCCCGGGGGGCTTAGCGGCTACACCTTC. Residues: CASSPGGLSGYTF.

V usage is TRBV5-1 and J usage is TRBJ2-3; D unclear. Germline V CDR1 and CDR2: SGHRS, YFSETQ. V was shortened by 0 bases and J by 2 bases, with 10 bases between the two germline ends. The CDR3 has 15 residues. Here the CDR3 DNA reads TGCGCCAGCAGCTTGGGACCGGTGATCACAGATACGCAGTATTTT. Protein sequence: CASSLGPVITDTQYF.

This clonotype turned up a few times. The chain joins TRBV6-5 to TRBJ2-7; perhaps TRBD1 as D (5 bases). The ends were cut back, 0 bases at V and 0 bases at J, with 12 bases in the middle. The CDR3 totals 16 residues. CDR1 and CDR2 (germline): MNHEY, SVGAGI. CDR3 bases: TGTGCCAGCAGTTACTCTCCAGGGCCAAGCTCCTACGAGCAGTACTTC. Its protein is CASSYSPGPSSYEQYF.

The CDR3 DNA reads as TGTGCCAACACCGATAGCGGGACGCGGGTCTACGAGCAGTACTTC. This translates into CANTDSGTRVYEQYF. The V gene is TRBV7-4, the J gene TRBJ2-7, with 8 bases aligning to TRBD2. The germline V gene has CDR1 SGHVT and CDR2 SQSDAQ. This CDR3 has 15 residues. With V trimmed by 10 bases and J by 3 bases, 14 bases remained unmatched. Full variable domain (remainder filled in from reference TRBV7-4 and TRBJ2-7): GAGVSQSPRYKVAKRGRDVALRCDSISGHVTLYWYRQTLGQGSEVLTYSQSDAQRDKSGRPSGRFSAERPERSVSTLKIQRTEQGDSAVYLCANTDSGTRVYEQYFGPGTRLTVT.

In its sample, this clonotype was seen a few times. This chain joins TRBV7-9 and TRBJ1-2; D is perhaps TRBD1 (5 bases). The V gene lost 5 bases and the J gene lost 6 bases, with 16 bases spanning the gap. CDR1 and CDR2 (germline): SEHNR, FQNEAQ (reference sequence). The CDR3 is 14 amino acids. Here the CDR3 DNA reads TGTGCCAGCAGCCCGGACAAATTTAAAGATGGCTACACCTTC. This gives the protein CASSPDKFKDGYTF.

In the case of this clonotype: The final CDR3 position lacks the conserved phenylalanine or tryptophan, pointing to a likely read error. The chain links TRBV24-1 to TRBJ1-1; the D gene is possibly TRBD1 (5 bases). Trimming left V 3 bases short and J 7 bases short, with 11 bases between. The CDR3 has 13 amino acids. Germline lookup yields CDR1 KGHDR and CDR2 SFDVKD. CDR3 DNA sequence: TGTGCCACCAGTGATGGGACCGCGAGTGAAGCTTTCCTT. It codes for CATSDGTASEAFL.

There are a few counts of this clonotype. This chain joins TRBV20-1 and TRBJ1-2; TRBD1 matches 8 bases. This CDR3 is 15 amino acids long. Germline V CDR1 and CDR2: DFQATT, SNEGSKA (reference sequence). V lost 0 bases and J lost 4; bases outside the gene matches: 7. CDR3 bases: TGCAGTGCTAGAGATGGTGCAGGGGGCCTCTATGGCTACACCTTC. This gives the protein CSARDGAGGLYGYTF.

CDR3 sequence: CASSYRTGNQYF. CDR3 DNA sequence: TGTGCCAGCAGTTACCGGACAGGAAACCAGTACTTC. The V and J genes are TRBV6-6 and TRBJ2-4, with 7 bases that match TRBD1. V lost 2 bases to trimming and J lost 13 bases; unmatched junction nucleotides: 5. This CDR3 has 12 residues. Germline-derived CDR1 and CDR2 are MNHNY and SVGAGI (reference sequence).

The chain carries TRBV12-5 and TRBJ2-5; D gene unclear. This CDR3 spans 14 amino acids. Trimming cost V 6 bases and J 5 bases, with 16 bases left between them. The germline CDR1 and CDR2 sequences are LGHNT and FRNRAP. This chain's CDR3 is CASGLGPSRETQYF. For the CDR3, the DNA is TGTGCTAGTGGACTCGGCCCAAGCAGGGAGACCCAGTACTTC. Filled out from reference TRBV12-5 and TRBJ2-5, the complete variable domain reads DARVTQTPRHKVTEMGQEVTMRCQPILGHNTVFWYRQTMMQGLELLAYFRNRAPLDDSGMPKDRFSAEMPDATLATLKIQPSEPRDSAVYFCASGLGPSRETQYFGPGTRLLVL.

This clonotype appeared a few times. The chain employs TRBV28 and TRBJ1-2, with TRBD1 matching 7 bases. V was pared by 6 bases and J by 8 bases, with 9 bases of the junction left unmatched. Germline V gives CDR1 MDHEN, CDR2 SYDVKM. CDR3 length equals 13 residues. In DNA form, the CDR3 reads TGTGCCAGCAGGGTGGGGCAGGGGGTCGGCTACACCTTC. Its translation: CASRVGQGVGYTF.

The chain couples TRBV14 to TRBJ2-7, with D hard to call. Trimming removed 4 bases at V and 4 bases at J, with 11 bases between. The CDR3 has 13 residues. Germline CDR1 reads SGHDN; CDR2 reads FVKESK. This CDR3 reads CASSPADGYEQYF. CDR3 bases: TGTGCCAGCAGCCCCGCGGATGGATACGAGCAGTACTTC.

The chain uses TRBV10-2 and TRBJ2-1, with TRBD2 matching over 7 bases. Per the germline V gene, CDR1 is WSHSY and CDR2 is SAAADI. The CDR3 sequence is 15 residues long. Losses at the gene ends were 6 bases for V and 3 bases for J; bases not matched to a gene: 8. Here the CDR3 DNA reads TGCGCCAGCAGCCCGGGAGGCCTAATCTACAATGAGCAGTTCTTC. As protein: CASSPGGLIYNEQFF.

The rearrangement joins TRBV6-4 to TRBJ2-5, with no clear D. The J call is uncertain, as TRBJ2-1 better fits the DNA end. There are 13 residues in the CDR3. Germline lookup yields CDR1 MRHNA and CDR2 SNTAGT. The CDR3 DNA sequence: TGTGCCAGCAGTGACTCGCCGTACAATGAGCAGTTCTTC. It yields the protein CASSDSPYNEQFF.

This clonotype was recorded at least ten times. The chain employs TRBV6-6 and TRBJ2-1; D gene uncertain. Germline V lookup: CDR1 MNHNY, CDR2 SVGAGI (reference sequence). Trimming shortened V by 5 bases and J by 10 bases, and 6 bases separated the two germline ends. This CDR3 is built from 10 residues. The CDR3 DNA reads TGTGCCAGCAGTCACCGGGAGCAGTTCTTC. Translating it yields CASSHREQFF.

This clonotype was counted a few times. DNA of the CDR3: TGCAGTGCTAGAGACGGACAGGGGAAGGATACGCAGTATTTT. Translation: CSARDGQGKDTQYF. The V gene is TRBV20-1, the J gene TRBJ2-3; 9 bases map to TRBD1. J was trimmed by 6 bases and V by 0 bases; bases with no gene match: 4. CDR3 length: 14 residues. CDR1 and CDR2 from the germline V gene are DFQATT and SNEGSKA (reference sequence).

The J gene is TRBJ2-5, the V gene TRBV11-2; D might be TRBD2 (6 bases). The DNA matches TRBJ2-1 better at its end, which makes the J call doubtful. The CDR3 sequence is 14 residues long. Germline V gives CDR1 SGHAT, CDR2 FQNNGV. CDR3 in amino acids: CASSLDGGTRPQFF. The CDR3 nucleotides read TGTGCCAGCAGCTTGGACGGGGGAACGAGGCCCCAGTTCTTC.

This clonotype has only a few counts. V is TRBV3-1 and J is TRBJ1-5, with D perhaps matching TRBD1 (5 bases). V lost 0 bases, J lost 6 bases, and 9 bases lay in between. CDR3 length: 14 amino acids. Germline values: CDR1 LGHDT, CDR2 YNNKEL (reference sequence). CDR3: CASSQDRVSQPQHF. DNA for the CDR3: TGTGCCAGCAGCCAAGACAGGGTTAGTCAGCCCCAGCATTTT.

This clonotype was detected only a few times. The chain has TRBV7-9 and TRBJ2-1, with 11 bases matching TRBD1. The V gene's germline CDR1 is SEHNR and CDR2 FQNEAQ (reference sequence). The CDR3 sequence is 16 residues long. The J segment lost 7 bases and the V segment lost 11 bases, leaving 16 bases of the junction unmatched. The CDR3 sequence is CAAGQGAPWGGNEQFF. The CDR3 DNA reads as TGTGCCGCCGGACAGGGGGCCCCCTGGGGGGGAAATGAGCAGTTCTTC.

V is TRBV24-1 and J is TRBJ2-3; 9 nucleotides agree with TRBD1. CDR1 and CDR2 (germline): KGHDR, SFDVKD. The CDR3 sequence is 17 residues long. The ends lost 3 bases at V and 4 bases at J; junction bases unmatched: 10. The CDR3 region is CATSDPSRDREADTQYF. CDR3 bases: TGTGCCACCAGTGATCCCTCCCGGGACAGGGAAGCAGATACGCAGTATTTT.

This clonotype was seen a few times. The V and J genes are TRBV7-9 and TRBJ2-7, with D possibly being TRBD1 or TRBD2 (5 bases each). With 3 bases removed from V and 3 bases from J, the gap between germline ends came to 9 bases. Germline values: CDR1 SEHNR, CDR2 FQNEAQ (reference sequence). The CDR3 runs 13 residues. Here the CDR3 DNA reads TGTGCCAGCAGCTTTCGAGGGGACTACGAGCAGTACTTC. This codes for CASSFRGDYEQYF.

This clonotype came up many times. This chain uses TRBV12-5 with TRBJ2-1; TRBD1 agrees at 8 bases. Unmatched junction bases numbered 5, after V lost 6 bases and J lost 1 base. This CDR3 region has 15 residues. Germline assignment: CDR1 LGHNT and CDR2 FRNRAP. CDR3 loop: CASGLGTGSYNEQFF. CDR3 nucleotide sequence: TGTGCTAGTGGCCTCGGGACAGGTTCCTACAATGAGCAGTTCTTC. Full variable domain (remainder filled in from reference TRBV12-5 and TRBJ2-1): DARVTQTPRHKVTEMGQEVTMRCQPILGHNTVFWYRQTMMQGLELLAYFRNRAPLDDSGMPKDRFSAEMPDATLATLKIQPSEPRDSAVYFCASGLGTGSYNEQFFGPGTRLTVL.